This TCR beta chain originates from a study of shared clonotypes between healthy human individuals. The ends were cut back, 4 bases at V and 7 bases at J, with 11 bases in the middle. Germline values: CDR1 SGHRS, CDR2 YFSETQ. This CDR3 has 13 residues. Assay used: immunoSEQ multiplex PCR; TCRdb lists only in-frame clones, some missing. In the table there are 550,000 to 800,000 clones, 90% of which are singletons. This clone was seen a single time. The genes are TRBV5-1 and TRBJ1-4; D is unclear. What was sequenced was memory CD8+ T cells from PBMCs. Subset indicated: CD45RO+ cells pooled with CCR7-negative TemRA cells. This TCR came from a man younger than 35 in good health. Some clones in this sample may be carry-over from other donors' samples. As DNA, the CDR3 is TGCGCCAGCAGCATTAGGGAGGGTGAAAAACTGTTTTTT. This codes for CASSIREGEKLFF.